These T cell receptor beta chains were read from a single sample in a study of CD8+ T cells in alopecia areata. Data came from immunoSEQ multiplex PCR; TCRdb stores just in-frame clones and leaves some out. The sample has about 130,000 clones, about 57% seen once; the top ten hold 4.5%. Specimen: CD4+ T cells sorted from blood, collected at week 0. These receptors were collected from a human donor with alopecia areata. CDR3s include the opening cysteine and the closing phenylalanine or tryptophan. The D gene is left open where the match is weak. A clone size is listed for some rows: how often the clone was seen (once, few, many), or a class if it is expanded.

j_gene: TRBJ1-6; len: 16; abundance: NA; v_gene: TRBV25-1; d_gene: NA; CDR3aa: CASSGAYGGTNSPLHF; CDR3nt: TGTGCCAGCAGTGGAGCCTATGGAGGGACAAATTCACCCCTCCACTTT
j_gene: TRBJ1-2; len: 16; abundance: few; v_gene: TRBV7-2; d_gene: NA; CDR3aa: CASSSTTGRINYGYTF; CDR3nt: TGTGCCAGCAGCTCTACCACGGGACGGATTAACTATGGCTACACCTTC
j_gene: TRBJ2-7; len: 12; abundance: few; v_gene: TRBV7-2; d_gene: NA; CDR3aa: CASSRDRYEQYF; CDR3nt: TGTGCCAGCAGTCGCGACCGCTACGAGCAGTACTTC
j_gene: TRBJ2-5; len: 14; abundance: NA; v_gene: TRBV28; d_gene: NA; CDR3aa: CASRRPGGIETQYF; CDR3nt: TGTGCCAGCAGACGCCCCGGGGGCATAGAGACCCAGTACTTC
j_gene: TRBJ2-3; len: 14; abundance: NA; v_gene: TRBV7-9; d_gene: NA; CDR3aa: CASSLKASTDTQYF; CDR3nt: TGTGCCAGCAGCTTAAAGGCCAGCACAGATACGCAGTATTTT
j_gene: TRBJ2-1; len: 16; abundance: NA; v_gene: TRBV18; d_gene: TRBD1; CDR3aa: CASSPDVRDRGNEQFF; CDR3nt: TGTGCCAGCTCACCAGACGTGAGGGACAGGGGGAATGAGCAGTTCTTC
j_gene: TRBJ1-2; len: 16; abundance: NA; v_gene: TRBV4-2; d_gene: NA; CDR3aa: CASSQDAGLEFYGYTF; CDR3nt: TGTGCCAGCAGCCAAGATGCCGGCTTAGAATTTTATGGCTACACCTTC
j_gene: TRBJ2-7; len: 15; abundance: few; v_gene: TRBV2; d_gene: NA; CDR3aa: CASSEGRGGPYEQYF; CDR3nt: TGTGCCAGCAGTGAAGGTAGGGGGGGGCCCTACGAGCAGTACTTC
j_gene: TRBJ2-2; len: 14; abundance: few; v_gene: TRBV7-2; d_gene: NA; CDR3aa: CASSRGLNTGELFF; CDR3nt: TGTGCCAGCAGCCGGGGTCTGAACACCGGGGAGCTGTTTTTT
j_gene: TRBJ2-4; len: 13; abundance: NA; v_gene: TRBV7-2; d_gene: NA; CDR3aa: CASSLVAGNIQYF; CDR3nt: TGTGCCAGCAGCTTAGTCGCAGGGAACATTCAGTACTTC
j_gene: TRBJ2-3; len: 15; abundance: NA; v_gene: TRBV14; d_gene: NA; CDR3aa: CASSQDARFTDTQYF; CDR3nt: TGTGCCAGCAGCCAAGATGCGAGATTCACAGATACGCAGTATTTT
j_gene: TRBJ2-3; len: 15; abundance: NA; v_gene: TRBV5-6; d_gene: TRBD2; CDR3aa: CASSFPGRATDTQYF; CDR3nt: TGTGCCAGCAGCTTCCCCGGGAGGGCGACAGATACGCAGTATTTT
j_gene: TRBJ2-2; len: 12; abundance: NA; v_gene: TRBV6-6; d_gene: NA; CDR3aa: CASSRDGGELFF; CDR3nt: TGTGCCAGCAGTCGCGACGGGGGGGAGCTGTTTTTT
j_gene: TRBJ1-6; len: 15; abundance: NA; v_gene: TRBV15; d_gene: NA; CDR3aa: CATSSDPGLNSPLHF; CDR3nt: TGTGCCACCAGCAGTGATCCGGGACTTAATTCACCCCTCCACTTT
j_gene: TRBJ2-3; len: 14; abundance: NA; v_gene: TRBV7-8; d_gene: NA; CDR3aa: CASSWPGRWDTQYF; CDR3nt: TGTGCCAGCAGCTGGCCTGGACGTTGGGATACGCAGTATTTT
j_gene: TRBJ2-1; len: 16; abundance: NA; v_gene: TRBV5-1; d_gene: NA; CDR3aa: CASSSGAGGGYNEQFF; CDR3nt: TGCGCCAGCAGCTCCGGGGCCGGAGGCGGGTACAATGAGCAGTTCTTC
j_gene: TRBJ2-5; len: 13; abundance: NA; v_gene: TRBV5-5; d_gene: NA; CDR3aa: CASSLTGTETQYF; CDR3nt: TGTGCCAGCAGCTTGACAGGAACGGAGACCCAGTACTTC
j_gene: TRBJ2-4; len: 14; abundance: NA; v_gene: TRBV28; d_gene: NA; CDR3aa: CASSSGGEENIQYF; CDR3nt: TGTGCCAGCAGTTCAGGGGGGGAAGAAAACATTCAGTACTTC
j_gene: TRBJ2-5; len: 16; abundance: NA; v_gene: TRBV5-1; d_gene: TRBD1; CDR3aa: CASSLVGGQGTATQYF; CDR3nt: TGCGCCAGCAGCTTGGTTGGGGGACAGGGGACGGCGACCCAGTACTTC
j_gene: TRBJ1-2; len: 15; abundance: NA; v_gene: TRBV4-1; d_gene: NA; CDR3aa: CASSSTGPFNYGYTF; CDR3nt: TGCGCCAGCAGCAGCACAGGACCCTTCAACTATGGCTACACCTTC
j_gene: TRBJ2-2; len: 15; abundance: NA; v_gene: TRBV4-2; d_gene: NA; CDR3aa: CASSLRGGTTGELFF; CDR3nt: TGTGCCAGCAGCCTTCGTGGGGGAACGACCGGGGAGCTGTTTTTT
j_gene: TRBJ2-5; len: 14; abundance: NA; v_gene: TRBV6-6; d_gene: NA; CDR3aa: CASSYATDQETQYF; CDR3nt: TGTGCCAGCAGTTACGCGACAGACCAAGAGACCCAGTACTTC
j_gene: TRBJ2-7; len: 13; abundance: few; v_gene: TRBV5-1; d_gene: TRBD1; CDR3aa: CASSPGTGREQYF; CDR3nt: TGCGCCAGCAGCCCCGGGACAGGGAGAGAGCAGTACTTC
j_gene: TRBJ2-3; len: 20; abundance: NA; v_gene: TRBV4-3; d_gene: TRBD2; CDR3aa: CASSQDAQREWVRGTDTQYF; CDR3nt: TGCGCCAGCAGCCAAGACGCCCAGCGGGAGTGGGTTAGGGGCACAGATACGCAGTATTTT
j_gene: TRBJ2-3; len: 16; abundance: NA; v_gene: TRBV5-1; d_gene: TRBD2; CDR3aa: CASSLVAGGPRDTQYF; CDR3nt: TGCGCCAGCAGCTTGGTGGCGGGAGGGCCGCGTGATACGCAGTATTTT
j_gene: TRBJ1-5; len: 15; abundance: NA; v_gene: TRBV7-2; d_gene: TRBD1; CDR3aa: CASSLRDSGHQPQHF; CDR3nt: TGTGCCAGCAGCTTAAGGGACAGCGGTCATCAGCCCCAGCATTTT
j_gene: TRBJ1-5; len: 13; abundance: NA; v_gene: TRBV18; d_gene: NA; CDR3aa: CASSRDNNQPQHF; CDR3nt: TGTGCCAGCTCACGGGACAACAATCAGCCCCAGCATTTT
j_gene: TRBJ2-1; len: 14; abundance: NA; v_gene: TRBV30; d_gene: NA; CDR3aa: CAWSRLASYNEQFF; CDR3nt: TGTGCCTGGAGTAGGCTAGCTTCCTACAATGAGCAGTTCTTC
j_gene: TRBJ2-1; len: 15; abundance: NA; v_gene: TRBV4-2; d_gene: NA; CDR3aa: CASSQEGSSYNEQFF; CDR3nt: TGTGCCAGCAGCCAAGAGGGATCGTCCTACAATGAGCAGTTCTTC
j_gene: TRBJ1-1; len: 13; abundance: NA; v_gene: TRBV6-6; d_gene: TRBD1; CDR3aa: CASSSGQGNEAFF; CDR3nt: TGTGCCAGCAGCTCAGGACAGGGAAATGAAGCTTTCTTT
j_gene: TRBJ2-7; len: 15; abundance: NA; v_gene: TRBV10-3; d_gene: TRBD2; CDR3aa: CAISESSSGAYEQYF; CDR3nt: TGTGCCATCAGTGAGTCGAGTAGCGGGGCCTACGAGCAGTACTTC
j_gene: TRBJ2-7; len: 14; abundance: NA; v_gene: TRBV7-2; d_gene: TRBD1; CDR3aa: CASSDRVLLGEQYF; CDR3nt: TGTGCCAGCAGCGACAGGGTTCTTCTCGGCGAGCAGTACTTC
j_gene: TRBJ2-2; len: 18; abundance: NA; v_gene: TRBV28; d_gene: TRBD1; CDR3aa: CASDNKMWGTGNTGELFF; CDR3nt: TGTGCCAGTGATAACAAAATGTGGGGGACAGGGAACACCGGGGAGCTGTTTTTT
j_gene: TRBJ2-5; len: 12; abundance: NA; v_gene: TRBV6-7; d_gene: NA; CDR3aa: CASSFYRETQYF; CDR3nt: TGTGCCAGCAGTTTTTATCGGGAGACCCAGTACTTC
j_gene: TRBJ1-4; len: 16; abundance: NA; v_gene: TRBV7-9; d_gene: TRBD1; CDR3aa: CASSLKLTGPNEKLFF; CDR3nt: TGTGCCAGCAGCCTAAAACTGACAGGGCCAAATGAAAAACTGTTTTTT
j_gene: TRBJ2-1; len: 11; abundance: once; v_gene: TRBV7-2; d_gene: NA; CDR3aa: CASSPLSEQFF; CDR3nt: TGTGCCAGCAGCCCTTTAAGTGAGCAGTTCTTC
j_gene: TRBJ1-1; len: 15; abundance: NA; v_gene: TRBV5-4; d_gene: NA; CDR3aa: CASSLATGLNTEAFF; CDR3nt: TGTGCCAGCAGCTTGGCCACAGGACTGAACACTGAAGCTTTCTTT
j_gene: TRBJ1-1; len: 16; abundance: NA; v_gene: TRBV5-1; d_gene: NA; CDR3aa: CASSLDRGEGNTEAFF; CDR3nt: TGCGCCAGCAGCTTGGACCGGGGAGAAGGGAACACTGAAGCTTTCTTT
j_gene: TRBJ1-1; len: 13; abundance: NA; v_gene: TRBV15; d_gene: NA; CDR3aa: CATSRERDTEAFF; CDR3nt: TGTGCCACCAGCAGGGAAAGAGACACTGAAGCTTTCTTT
j_gene: TRBJ2-1; len: 15; abundance: NA; v_gene: TRBV5-1; d_gene: NA; CDR3aa: CASSLATLSYNEQFF; CDR3nt: TGCGCCAGCAGCTTGGCCACTCTCTCCTACAATGAGCAGTTCTTC